Following are 22 T cell receptor beta chains from one sample sequenced in a study of blood T cell repertoires in COVID-19. Profiled with immunoSEQ multiplex PCR; TCRdb holds only in-frame clones, not every one. The sample holds some 270,000 clones, approximately 83% seen once. Material for sequencing was peripheral blood. The source is a person between 65 and 79 years old with COVID-19, enrolled during active disease.

The chain links TRBV13 to TRBJ2-5; 10 bases align to TRBD2. CDR1 and CDR2 from the germline V gene are PRHDT and FYEKMQ (reference sequence). The CDR3 loop spans 14 amino acids. The J segment lost 5 bases and the V segment lost 2 bases, leaving 2 bases of the junction unmatched. CDR3 sequence reads: CASSLLAGDETQYF. In DNA, the CDR3 is TGTGCCAGCAGCTTACTAGCGGGAGACGAGACCCAGTACTTC.

V usage is TRBV7-9 and J usage is TRBJ1-4, with D unresolved. The germline V gene has CDR1 SEHNR and CDR2 FQNEAQ (reference sequence). V gave up 5 bases and J gave up 8 bases, with 21 bases separating them. This CDR3 contains 16 residues. CDR3 protein: CASSENQAPNREKLFF. In nucleotides, the CDR3 is TGTGCCAGCAGCGAAAACCAAGCACCGAACCGAGAAAAACTGTTTTTT.

The chain is built from TRBV7-2 and TRBJ2-7; D is perhaps TRBD1 (6 bases). Trimming shortened V by 5 bases and J by 1 base, and 15 bases separated the two germline ends. The CDR3 spans 15 residues. Germline loops: CDR1 SGHTA, CDR2 FQGNSA. The CDR3 nucleotides read TGTGCCAGCAGCCTAGGTCTAACAGGGTCCTACGAGCAGTACTTC. This translates into CASSLGLTGSYEQYF.

The V and J genes are TRBV5-5 and TRBJ2-2; D is uncertain. Trimming stripped 3 bases from V and 0 bases from J, with 12 bases between. The CDR3 sequence is 16 residues long. Germline-derived CDR1 and CDR2 are SGHKS and YYEKEE (reference sequence). The CDR3 here is CASSYRDLANTGELFF. CDR3 nucleotides: TGTGCCAGCAGCTACAGAGATTTAGCGAACACCGGGGAGCTGTTTTTT.

This clone has just one count. This chain uses TRBV9 with TRBJ2-3, with TRBD2 matching over 7 bases. The CDR3 has 15 residues. The ends lost 3 bases at V and 4 bases at J; junction bases unmatched: 8. Germline V gene sequence: CDR1 SGDLS, CDR2 YYNGEE. This CDR3 reads CASSATSAGSDTQYF. The CDR3, as DNA: TGTGCCAGCAGCGCCACCTCAGCGGGATCAGATACGCAGTATTTT.

The CDR3 region has the DNA TGTGCCAGCAGGATGGGACAGAGCTCCTATAATTCACCCCTCCACTTT. This codes for CASRMGQSSYNSPLHF. The gene calls are TRBV6-6 and TRBJ1-6; TRBD1 agrees at 7 bases. The CDR3 sequence is 16 residues long. J lost 0 bases, V lost 6 bases, and 5 bases had no gene match. From germline, CDR1 is MNHNY and CDR2 SVGAGI (reference sequence).

This clone occurred a few times. This rearrangement joins TRBV5-5 to TRBJ1-1; D is possibly TRBD1 (6 bases). The V and J ends lost 4 bases and 7 bases respectively, with 11 bases between them. The CDR3 runs 12 residues. CDR1 and CDR2 (germline): SGHKS, YYEKEE (reference sequence). This chain's CDR3 is CASSPQGHEAFF. CDR3 nucleotide sequence: TGTGCCAGCAGCCCACAGGGACATGAAGCTTTCTTT.

V usage is TRBV2 and J usage is TRBJ1-2, with a possible D match to TRBD1 (5 bases). Trimming stripped 7 bases from V and 5 bases from J, with 17 bases between. Germline V CDR1 and CDR2: SNHLY, FYNNEI. The CDR3 has 14 residues. CDR3 amino acids: CASTASAGKYGYTF. In DNA, the CDR3 is TGTGCCAGCACCGCGAGCGCAGGGAAGTATGGCTACACCTTC.

This chain uses TRBV9 with TRBJ2-7, with D unclear. Trimming cost V 4 bases and J 7 bases, with 15 bases left between them. CDR1 and CDR2 (germline): SGDLS, YYNGEE. The CDR3 runs to 13 residues. As DNA, the CDR3 is TGTGCCAGCAGCTCCTCCTACGAGGAGGAGCAGTACTTC. This sequence encodes CASSSSYEEEQYF.

The V gene is TRBV18, the J gene TRBJ2-5; maybe TRBD2 (5 bases). The CDR3 totals 16 residues. The V end lost 5 bases, the J end lost 3 bases, and 19 bases lay between the germline ends. Germline CDR1 is KGHSH and CDR2 is LQKENI. The CDR3 DNA reads as TGTGCCAGCTCAACTTCGGGCGCACTAGGGAAAGAGACCCAGTACTTC. This translates into CASSTSGALGKETQYF.

The V and J genes are TRBV7-2 and TRBJ1-6; D may be TRBD1 (5 bases). Deletions cut 5 bases from V and 7 bases from J, with 18 bases between. The CDR3 extends over 16 amino acids. Per the germline V gene, CDR1 is SGHTA and CDR2 is FQGNSA. CDR3: CASSQPPGLMNSPLHF. In DNA form, the CDR3 reads TGTGCCAGCAGCCAACCCCCGGGACTGATGAATTCACCCCTCCACTTT. The full variable domain, its missing parts supplied by reference TRBV7-2 and TRBJ1-6, is GAGVSQSPSNKVTEKGKDVELRCDPISGHTALYWYRQSLGQGLEFLIYFQGNSAPDKSGLPSDRFSAERTGGSVSTLTIQRTQQEDSAVYLCASSQPPGLMNSPLHFGNGTRLTVT.

This clone was seen once. V usage is TRBV5-1 and J usage is TRBJ2-4, with D perhaps TRBD1 (6 bases). CDR1 and CDR2 (germline): SGHRS, YFSETQ. The germline V and J ends were trimmed by 2 bases and 5 bases, with 11 bases remaining between them. The CDR3 sequence is 14 residues long. DNA for the CDR3: TGCGCCAGCAGCTTAAGAGGGGGTGAAAACATTCAGTACTTC. As protein: CASSLRGGENIQYF.

The rearrangement joins TRBV19 to TRBJ1-1, with TRBD1 matching over 7 bases. Germline CDR1 is LNHDA and CDR2 is SQIVND (reference sequence). This CDR3 comprises 11 residues. The junction had 11 bases not matched to a gene; V was cut back by 10 bases and J by 12 bases. CDR3 amino acids: CATGQALGSFF. For the CDR3, the DNA is TGTGCCACCGGACAGGCCCTGGGGTCTTTCTTT.

This rearrangement joins TRBV7-8 to TRBJ2-7; 7 nucleotides agree with TRBD1. The CDR3 is made up of 16 amino acids. The V segment lost 0 bases and the J segment 3 bases; nucleotides outside the gene matches: 8. Germline assignment: CDR1 SGHVS and CDR2 FQNEAQ. CDR3 coding DNA: TGTGCCAGCAGCTTAGCGCAAGGGGGCCTCAGCTACGAGCAGTACTTC. Residues: CASSLAQGGLSYEQYF.

The J gene is TRBJ2-1, the V gene TRBV6-6; 8 positions agree with TRBD2. Germline assignment: CDR1 MNHNY and CDR2 SVGAGI (reference sequence). The CDR3 has 16 amino acids. Trimming removed 0 bases from V and 10 bases from J; junction bases left unmatched: 11. The CDR3 here is CASSYSAGGARDEQFF. In DNA form, the CDR3 reads TGTGCCAGCAGTTACTCGGCCGGGGGGGCAAGGGACGAGCAGTTCTTC.

A few counts support this clone. The gene calls are TRBV7-3 and TRBJ2-2; tentatively, D is TRBD2 (5 bases). This CDR3 has 14 amino acids. Trimming shortened V by 2 bases and J by 5 bases, and 9 bases separated the two germline ends. The germline V gene has CDR1 SGHTA and CDR2 FQGTGA. The CDR3 nucleotides are TGTGCCAGCAGCTTAGGGAGTACAACCGGGGAGCTGTTTTTT. This translates into CASSLGSTTGELFF.

This chain joins TRBV7-2 and TRBJ2-2; 8 bases align to TRBD2. The CDR3 covers 17 residues. Per the germline V gene, CDR1 is SGHTA and CDR2 is FQGNSA. Trimming at V came to 3 bases and at J to 3 bases, leaving 9 bases not matched to a gene. CDR3 bases: TGTGCCAGCAGCTTCAGTAGCGGGATGACGGACACCGGGGAGCTGTTTTTT. Its translation is CASSFSSGMTDTGELFF.

The rearrangement uses TRBV28 and TRBJ1-5, with TRBD1 matching 10 bases. The CDR3 runs to 15 residues. V was pared by 7 bases and J by 4 bases, with 7 bases of the junction left unmatched. The V gene's germline CDR1 is MDHEN and CDR2 SYDVKM. The CDR3 here is CASTGTGERNQPQHF. The CDR3, as DNA: TGTGCCAGCACGGGGACAGGGGAGAGAAATCAGCCCCAGCATTTT.

The CDR3 region has the DNA TGTGCCAGCAGCTTCTCGGGGAATAGCGGAGGAAACTACAATGAGCAGTTCTTC. Protein: CASSFSGNSGGNYNEQFF. This chain joins TRBV7-2 and TRBJ2-1; D might be TRBD2 (6 bases). With 3 bases removed from V and 3 bases from J, the gap between germline ends came to 21 bases. Looked up from germline, CDR1 is SGHTA and CDR2 is FQGNSA. The CDR3 contains 18 residues.

The chain couples TRBV3-1 (or the pseudogene TRBV3-2) to TRBJ2-2; maybe TRBD2 (5 bases). V was shortened by 0 bases and J by 3 bases, with 11 bases between the two germline ends. The germline gives CDR1 LGHDT, CDR2 YNNKEL (reference sequence). The CDR3 length is 16 residues. The CDR3 DNA sequence: TGTGCCAGCAGCCAAGATCCCGGACTTGACACCGGGGAGCTGTTTTTT. Its translation is CASSQDPGLDTGELFF.

This chain joins TRBV7-9 and TRBJ2-3, with 13 bases matching TRBD2. V was clipped by 1 base and J by 3 bases; unmatched bases: 10. Germline V gene lookup returns CDR1 SEHNR and CDR2 FQNEAQ (reference sequence). This CDR3 comprises 19 residues. The DNA for the CDR3 is TGTGCCAGCAGCTTAGTTAGAGGACTAGCGGGAGAGCTTACAGATACGCAGTATTTT. It encodes CASSLVRGLAGELTDTQYF.

This clone was seen a handful of times. The chain carries TRBV7-9 and TRBJ1-2, with D perhaps TRBD1 (6 bases). The CDR3 runs to 13 residues. The V gene lost 7 bases and the J gene lost 6 bases, with 15 bases spanning the gap. Germline CDR1 and CDR2: SEHNR and FQNEAQ (reference sequence). The chain's CDR3 is CASTPQGRDGYTF. CDR3 sequence (DNA): TGTGCCAGCACACCTCAGGGGCGAGATGGCTACACCTTC.